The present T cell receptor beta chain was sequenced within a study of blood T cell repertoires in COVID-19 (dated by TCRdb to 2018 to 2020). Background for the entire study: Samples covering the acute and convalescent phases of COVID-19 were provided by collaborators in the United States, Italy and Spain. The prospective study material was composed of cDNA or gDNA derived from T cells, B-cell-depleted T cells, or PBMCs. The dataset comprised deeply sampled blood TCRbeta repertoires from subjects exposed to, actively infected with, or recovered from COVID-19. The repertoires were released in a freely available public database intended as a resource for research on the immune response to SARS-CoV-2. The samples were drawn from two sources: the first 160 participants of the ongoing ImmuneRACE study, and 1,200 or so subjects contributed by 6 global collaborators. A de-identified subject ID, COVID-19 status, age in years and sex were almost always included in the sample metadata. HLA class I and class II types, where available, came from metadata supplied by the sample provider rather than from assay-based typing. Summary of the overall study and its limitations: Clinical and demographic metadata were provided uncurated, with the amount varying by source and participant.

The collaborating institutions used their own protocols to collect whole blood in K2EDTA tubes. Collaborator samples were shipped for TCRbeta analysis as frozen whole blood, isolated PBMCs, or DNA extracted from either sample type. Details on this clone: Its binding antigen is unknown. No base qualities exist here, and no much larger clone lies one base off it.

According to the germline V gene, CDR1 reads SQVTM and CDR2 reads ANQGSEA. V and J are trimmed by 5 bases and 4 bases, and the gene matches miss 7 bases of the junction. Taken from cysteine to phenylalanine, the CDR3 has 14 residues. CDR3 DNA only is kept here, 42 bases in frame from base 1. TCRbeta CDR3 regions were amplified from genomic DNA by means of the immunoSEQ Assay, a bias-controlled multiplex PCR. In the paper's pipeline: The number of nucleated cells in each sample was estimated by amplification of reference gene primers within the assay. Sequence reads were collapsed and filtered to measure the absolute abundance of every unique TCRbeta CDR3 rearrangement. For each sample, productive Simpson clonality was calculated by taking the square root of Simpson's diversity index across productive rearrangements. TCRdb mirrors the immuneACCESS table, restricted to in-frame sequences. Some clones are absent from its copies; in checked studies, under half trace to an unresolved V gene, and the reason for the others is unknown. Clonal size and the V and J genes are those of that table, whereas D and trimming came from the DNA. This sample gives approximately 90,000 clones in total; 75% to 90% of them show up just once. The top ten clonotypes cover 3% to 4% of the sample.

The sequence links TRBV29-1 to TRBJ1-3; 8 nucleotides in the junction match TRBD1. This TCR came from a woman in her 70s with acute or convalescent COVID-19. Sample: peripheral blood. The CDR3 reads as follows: CSVPDRGMGNTIYF. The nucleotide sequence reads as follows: TGCAGCGTTCCCGACAGGGGAATGGGAAACACCATATATTTT.